One sample yielded the 28 T cell receptor beta chains listed below, sequenced in a study of T cell responses to AZD1222 COVID-19 vaccine. The repertoire was sequenced with immunoSEQ multiplex PCR; TCRdb's copy has only in-frame clones and lacks some. The sample yields about 34,000 clones, approximately 80% seen once. Sequencing was performed on peripheral blood, taken 28 days after the second AZD1222 dose. Receptor source: an adult who received the AZD1222 COVID-19 vaccine.

The chain employs TRBV9 and TRBJ2-7; D unresolved. CDR3 length: 14 residues. The germline V gene encodes CDR1 SGDLS and CDR2 YYNGEE. The V and J ends lost 4 bases and 3 bases respectively, with 14 bases between them. CDR3 loop: CASSPSLESYEQYV. DNA of the CDR3: TGTGCCAGCAGCCCCAGCCTCGAGAGCTACGAGCAGTACGTC.

The gene calls are TRBV5-1 and TRBJ1-4; perhaps TRBD1 as D (6 bases). The CDR3 consists of 14 residues. CDR1 and CDR2 (germline): SGHRS, YFSETQ. The V gene lost 5 bases and the J gene lost 7 bases, with 15 bases spanning the gap. CDR3 nucleotide sequence: TGCGCCAGCAGGGGACAAGAAGAGGGTGAAAAACTGTTTTTT. It yields the protein CASRGQEEGEKLFF.

This chain uses TRBV9 with TRBJ1-6, with D tentatively TRBD1 (5 bases). The CDR3 is 14 amino acids. V lost 4 bases, J lost 6 bases, and 11 bases lay in between. Germline lookup yields CDR1 SGDLS and CDR2 YYNGEE. CDR3 DNA sequence: TGTGCCAGCAGCTCCCCGGGGACTAATTCACCCCTCCACTTT. Residues: CASSSPGTNSPLHF.

The V gene is TRBV21-1, the J gene TRBJ1-5; the D call of TRBD1 is as the table states it, not checked on the DNA. TRBV21-1 is labeled a pseudogene. There are 20 residues in the CDR3. The CDR3 sequence is CASTQLVGTGGRMNDQPQHF. For the CDR3, the DNA is TGTGCCAGCACCCAATTGGTAGGGACAGGGGGAAGGATGAACGATCAGCCCCAGCATTTT.

The genes are TRBV19 and TRBJ2-7; TRBD1 matches 10 bases. With 3 bases clipped from V and 6 bases from J, the junction kept 2 bases outside the gene matches. The germline CDR1 and CDR2 sequences are LNHDA and SQIVND (reference sequence). This CDR3 comprises 13 residues. The CDR3 loop is CASSIDRGLEQYF. The CDR3 DNA reads as TGTGCCAGTAGTATCGACAGGGGGCTCGAGCAGTACTTC.

The rearrangement joins TRBV29-1 to TRBJ2-6; 7 bases are a match to TRBD1. Germline CDR1 is SQVTM and CDR2 is ANQGSEA. The CDR3 is 15 amino acids. J lost 0 bases, V lost 8 bases, and 7 bases had no gene match. CDR3 sequence reads: CSIRDSGSGANVLTF. DNA of the CDR3: TGCAGCATTCGGGACAGCGGCTCTGGGGCCAACGTCCTGACTTTC.

V gene TRBV24-1 combines with J gene TRBJ2-2; TRBD2 agrees at 13 bases. V trimming: 5 bases; J trimming: 2 bases; junction bases outside the gene matches: 16. CDR1 is KGHDR and CDR2 is SFDVKD in the germline V gene. This CDR3 comprises 21 residues. As DNA, the CDR3 is TGTGCCACCAGTGGCCGGACTAGCGGGAGTAACCGTGATAAAAACACCGGGGAGCTGTTTTTT. This translates into CATSGRTSGSNRDKNTGELFF.

This clone has just one count. The chain has TRBV6-5 and TRBJ2-4; TRBD1 matches 7 bases. V lost 7 bases to trimming and J lost 6 bases; unmatched junction nucleotides: 9. In germline, CDR1 is MNHEY, CDR2 SVGAGI. The CDR3 is made up of 14 amino acids. CDR3 sequence: CASTHPTGANIQYF. CDR3 bases: TGTGCCAGCACTCACCCCACAGGGGCAAACATTCAGTACTTC.

The CDR3 DNA is TGCGCCAGCAGCCAAGAAGCGAATAGACGCAATCAGCCCCAGCATTTT. Translation gives CASSQEANRRNQPQHF. This chain uses TRBV4-1 with TRBJ1-5; D is unclear. Germline values: CDR1 MGHRA, CDR2 YSYEKL. The CDR3 is made up of 16 amino acids. V lost 0 bases and J 2 bases, leaving 11 bases between the germline ends.

The V gene is TRBV3-1 (or the pseudogene TRBV3-2), the J gene TRBJ2-2; D assignment may be TRBD1 or TRBD2 (5 bases each). V was pared by 7 bases and J by 5 bases, with 20 bases between. The CDR3 runs 16 residues. The germline V gene has CDR1 LGHDT and CDR2 YNNKEL (reference sequence). DNA for the CDR3: TGTGCCAGCACCTTATACCGGGACGGAGTAACCGGGGAGCTGTTTTTT. It specifies CASTLYRDGVTGELFF.

The rearrangement uses TRBV5-8 and TRBJ1-3; no definite D call. This CDR3 has 20 amino acids. V shed 2 bases and J shed 0 bases, with 24 bases lying between them. Germline V lookup: CDR1 SGHTS, CDR2 YDEGEE. The CDR3 DNA sequence: TGTGCCAGCAGCTTACACACCCCTCGGGGTCGGAGGAGCTCTGGAAACACCATATATTTT. This gives the protein CASSLHTPRGRRSSGNTIYF.

This clone is medium-sized. Mismatch with germline at one junction end may stem from a read error. The V and J genes are TRBV2 and TRBJ2-5; D tentatively fits TRBD1 or TRBD2 (5 bases each). Germline values: CDR1 SNHLY, CDR2 FYNNEI. The CDR3 contains 11 residues. CDR3 sequence reads: CASSTYGTEYF. Written as DNA, the CDR3 is TGTGCCAGCAGTACTTACGGGACCGAGTACTTC.

V gene TRBV7-2 combines with J gene TRBJ1-4; D might be TRBD1 (6 bases). The V gene lost 4 bases and the J gene lost 8 bases, with 11 bases spanning the gap. The length of the CDR3 is 13 residues. CDR1 and CDR2 from the germline V gene are SGHTA and FQGNSA. CDR3 region: CASSSTQGEKLFF. Written as DNA, the CDR3 is TGTGCCAGCAGCTCGACCCAGGGGGAAAAACTGTTTTTT.

The chain couples TRBV6-2 or TRBV6-3 to TRBJ1-2; 10 bases agree with TRBD1. This CDR3 has 15 amino acids. V shed 7 bases, J shed 2 bases, and the junction held 7 bases outside the gene matches. Germline V lookup: CDR1 MNHEY, CDR2 SVGEGT. CDR3 nucleotide sequence: TGTGCCAGCACCCCCGGGACAGGGGAAAACTATGGCTACACCTTC. It encodes CASTPGTGENYGYTF.

This clone has just one count. The rearrangement links TRBV6-4 to TRBJ1-5, with D unclear. With 6 bases removed from V and 2 bases from J, the gap between germline ends came to 20 bases. This CDR3 comprises 17 residues. CDR1 MRHNA and CDR2 SNTAGT come from the germline V gene. The CDR3 region is CASRPTNKGQGNQPQHF. The DNA of the CDR3 is TGTGCCAGCAGACCCACGAATAAAGGGCAGGGCAATCAGCCCCAGCATTTT.

This clone was picked up one time. The chain couples TRBV6-5 to TRBJ2-3; TRBD1 aligns across 8 bases. CDR1 and CDR2 from the germline V gene are MNHEY and SVGAGI. This CDR3 contains 15 residues. Trimming cost V 8 bases and J 0 bases; bases outside gene matches: 7. In DNA form, the CDR3 reads TGTGCCAGCTCCGGACAGGGCTCTAGCACAGATACGCAGTATTTT. Translated, it gives CASSGQGSSTDTQYF.

V and J are TRBV4-3 and TRBJ1-4; tentatively, D is TRBD1 (6 bases). The CDR3 is 17 residues long. V was pared by 1 base and J by 8 bases, with 20 bases between. CDR1 and CDR2 from the germline V gene are LGHNA and YSLEER. In DNA form, the CDR3 reads TGCGCCAGCAGCCAAGCCTATGGGACACAGGCGTCGGAAAAACTGTTTTTT. This codes for CASSQAYGTQASEKLFF.

The chain employs TRBV10-1 and TRBJ1-2, with no clear D. This CDR3 contains 13 residues. V was cut by 2 bases and J by 2 bases, with 6 bases left in between. The germline V gene has CDR1 WNHNN and CDR2 SYGVQD (reference sequence). This chain's CDR3 is CASSELSNYGYTF. Here the CDR3 DNA reads TGCGCCAGCAGTGAGCTGAGCAACTATGGCTACACCTTC.

This sequence joins TRBV12-3 or TRBV12-4 and TRBJ2-1; TRBD2 agrees at 11 bases. The CDR3 is 12 residues long. The V and J ends lost 7 bases and 16 bases, in that order; junction bases with no gene match: 9. The CDR3 is CASTKAGLAVFF. For the CDR3, the DNA is TGTGCCAGCACAAAAGCGGGACTAGCGGTTTTCTTC.

J is TRBJ1-2 and V is TRBV27; D gene uncertain. The germline V and J ends were trimmed by 6 bases and 8 bases, with 16 bases remaining between them. Germline lookup yields CDR1 MNHEY and CDR2 SMNVEV (reference sequence). There are 13 residues in the CDR3. CDR3 DNA sequence: TGTGCCAGCAGCCAGGATGGGTTGGGAGGCTACACCTTC. Protein product: CASSQDGLGGYTF.

CDR3 in amino acids: CASSLRTSGQRANEQFF. The CDR3 nucleotides read TGTGCCAGCAGCTTACGGACTAGCGGCCAGAGGGCCAATGAGCAGTTCTTC. The J gene is TRBJ2-1, the V gene TRBV7-2, with TRBD2 matching over 10 bases. J lost 6 bases, V lost 2 bases, and 10 bases had no gene match. Germline CDR1 SGHTA, CDR2 FQGNSA. This CDR3 has 17 amino acids.

J is TRBJ1-2 and V is TRBV6-2 or TRBV6-3; D unclear. Between the trimmed V and J ends, which lost 5 bases and 5 bases, there was a span of 18 bases. Germline CDR1 MNHEY, CDR2 SVGEGT. The CDR3 runs 15 residues. CDR3 in DNA: TGTGCCAGCAGTCTCTCGGAAGGGCGGGTATATGGCTACACCTTC. Translated: CASSLSEGRVYGYTF.

V usage is TRBV21-1 and J usage is TRBJ1-2; the tabulated D call, TRBD1, remains unverified against the DNA. TRBV21-1 is tagged as a pseudogene. The CDR3 totals 15 residues. CDR3 sequence (DNA): TGTGCCAGCAGCAAAGCACGTGGACAACACTATGGCTACACCTTC. It encodes CASSKARGQHYGYTF.

The rearrangement joins TRBV19 to TRBJ2-1; 9 nucleotides match TRBD2. Germline V gene sequence: CDR1 LNHDA, CDR2 SQIVND (reference sequence). The V gene end was trimmed by 5 bases and the J gene end by 8 bases; junction bases not matched to a gene: 10. The CDR3 sequence is 15 residues long. CDR3 residues: CASSPREGPLDEQFF. CDR3 DNA: TGTGCCAGTAGTCCGCGGGAGGGCCCGTTGGATGAGCAGTTCTTC.

The chain links TRBV18 to TRBJ1-4, with 8 nucleotides matching TRBD1. The CDR3 covers 15 residues. Germline V gene lookup returns CDR1 KGHSH and CDR2 LQKENI. The V gene end was trimmed by 5 bases and the J gene end by 5 bases; junction bases not matched to a gene: 7. CDR3 bases: TGTGCCAGCTCATTCGGGACAGGCGCGAATGAAAAACTGTTTTTT. This encodes CASSFGTGANEKLFF.

The CDR3 protein is CASSERGLSNEKLFF. CDR3 nucleotide sequence: TGTGCCAGCAGTGAGAGGGGACTCTCTAATGAAAAACTGTTTTTT. This chain connects TRBV2 to TRBJ1-4, with D possibly matching TRBD1 (5 bases). The CDR3 runs 15 residues. Germline V gene data show CDR1 as SNHLY and CDR2 as FYNNEI. Trimming took 3 bases from V and 3 from J, leaving 11 bases between them.

J is TRBJ1-2 and V is TRBV6-5; D remains ambiguous. With 7 bases removed from V and 2 bases from J, the gap between germline ends came to 8 bases. In germline, CDR1 is MNHEY, CDR2 SVGAGI. The CDR3 is made up of 12 amino acids. The DNA of the CDR3 is TGTGCCAGCATGCGCACCAACTATGGCTACACCTTC. This translates into CASMRTNYGYTF.

This chain uses TRBV6-5 with TRBJ2-2; D is unresolved. The CDR3 is 16 amino acids. CDR1 is MNHEY, CDR2 SVGAGI, per germline. Trimming stripped 0 bases from V and 1 base from J, with 9 bases between. Here the CDR3 reads CASSYSTGKNTGELFF. In DNA form, the CDR3 reads TGTGCCAGCAGTTACTCGACCGGCAAGAACACCGGGGAGCTGTTTTTT.